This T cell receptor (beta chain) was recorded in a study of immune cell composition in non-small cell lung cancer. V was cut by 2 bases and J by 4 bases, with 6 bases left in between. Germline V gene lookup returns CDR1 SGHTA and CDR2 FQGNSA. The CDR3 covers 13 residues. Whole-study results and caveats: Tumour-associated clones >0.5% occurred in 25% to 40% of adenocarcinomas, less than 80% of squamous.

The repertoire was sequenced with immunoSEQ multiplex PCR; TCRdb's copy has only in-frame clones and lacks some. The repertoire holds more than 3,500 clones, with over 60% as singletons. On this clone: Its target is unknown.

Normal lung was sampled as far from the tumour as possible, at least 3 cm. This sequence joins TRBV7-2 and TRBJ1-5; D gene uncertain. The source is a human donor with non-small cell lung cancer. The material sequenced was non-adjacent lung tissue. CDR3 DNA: TGTGCCAGCAGCTTAATGGGGAATCAGCCCCAGCATTTT. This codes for CASSLMGNQPQHF. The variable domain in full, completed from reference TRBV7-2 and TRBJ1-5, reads GAGVSQSPSNKVTEKGKDVELRCDPISGHTALYWYRQSLGQGLEFLIYFQGNSAPDKSGLPSDRFSAERTGGSVSTLTIQRTQQEDSAVYLCASSLMGNQPQHFGDGTRLSIL.